This paragraph reports one TCR beta chain. TCRdb's table, derived via immunoSEQ multiplex PCR, lists solely in-frame clones and lacks some. The profile shows tens of thousands of clones, approximately 81% of them singletons. Germline CDR1 reads KGHSH; CDR2 reads LQKENI. Trimming removed 5 bases at V and 5 bases at J, with 7 bases between. This CDR3 comprises 12 residues. This entry is derived from a study of blood T cell repertoires in COVID-19. This TCR came from a woman of 80 years or more with active or convalescent COVID-19. The rearrangement uses TRBV18 and TRBJ1-5; D unclear. Sequencing input: peripheral blood. CDR3 DNA sequence: TGTGCCAGCTCAGGGAGGGATCAGCCCCAGCATTTT. Translated: CASSGRDQPQHF.